A selection of T cell receptor beta chains follows, all from one sample in a study of cytomegalovirus exposure and HLA in healthy donors. Profiled with immunoSEQ multiplex PCR; TCRdb holds only in-frame clones, not every one. The sample's table shows around 97,000 clones. The sample taken for sequencing was PBMCs. These TCRs come from a man aged 40-55 years in good health and CMV-seronegative. The CDR3 runs from the conserved cysteine through the conserved F or W. Each record gives: CDR3 protein, J gene, V gene.

CASSQSGPSSSYGYTF	TRBJ1-2	TRBV16
CASRRVGTGSNEQYF	TRBJ2-7	TRBV6-5
CASSYQGDSYNEQFF	TRBJ2-1	TRBV6-5
CASSLDRWGLSNQPQHF	TRBJ1-5	TRBV28
CASSFVGAGGLDTQYF	TRBJ2-3	TRBV28
CASSTGTSGSLADTQYF	TRBJ2-3	TRBV5-1
CSVGGGQGAVGEQFF	TRBJ2-1	TRBV29-1
CASSKQPSGNTIYF	TRBJ1-3	TRBV7-2
CASSLRVAKNIQYF	TRBJ2-4	TRBV7-2
CASSPQGGAFYEQYF	.	TRBV19
CASSFLAGESEQFF	TRBJ2-1	TRBV28
CASSVGSSYEQYF	TRBJ2-7	TRBV9
CASSLRGQHNTGELFF	TRBJ2-2	TRBV5-1
CASSPGTGLSGNTIYF	TRBJ1-3	TRBV4-1
CASSIRPGQFNEKLFF	TRBJ1-4	TRBV27
CASSGQGAGTGELFF	TRBJ2-2	TRBV9
CASRSGLAVETQYF	TRBJ2-5	TRBV6-1
CASSLSPSGGISGANVLTF	TRBJ2-6	TRBV27
CASSLQGFADTQYF	TRBJ2-3	TRBV7-2
CASSTGTVSNQPQHF	TRBJ1-5	TRBV27
CASSRDRGLSYEQYF	TRBJ2-7	TRBV2
CASGTPSSSYNEQFF	TRBJ2-1	TRBV5-4
CASSQLGQGQGNTIYF	TRBJ1-3	TRBV4-2
CSVPRTGSYEQYF	TRBJ2-7	TRBV29-1
CASSERPNSPLHF	TRBJ1-6	TRBV10-1
CASSQGSANEKLFF	TRBJ1-4	TRBV7-2
CASSYGRGNYNEQFF	TRBJ2-1	TRBV6-6
CASSLASGSVYEQYF	TRBJ2-7	TRBV27
CASSQELAYEQYF	TRBJ2-7	TRBV4-1
CASSLAPTGDGYTF	TRBJ1-2	TRBV7-6
CASSQGSSNQPQHF	TRBJ1-5	TRBV19
CASSLSRTGGFEQYF	TRBJ2-7	TRBV27
CASSPRTGEQYF	TRBJ2-7	TRBV18
CASNRYQETQYF	TRBJ2-5	TRBV2
CASSEVGSSYEQYF	TRBJ2-7	TRBV6-1
CASSPGQYTEAFF	TRBJ1-1	TRBV6-5
CASSQEPGQSYNEQFF	TRBJ2-1	TRBV4-3
CASSWGQGVSEKLFF	TRBJ1-4	TRBV7-9
CATQGGTGGEQYF	TRBJ2-7	TRBV6-6
CAWSVLRQGATNEKLFF	TRBJ1-4	TRBV30
CASSGRLGGYTF	TRBJ1-2	TRBV9
CASSFPYLYNEQFF	TRBJ2-1	TRBV7-8
CASSQGEGGEQYF	TRBJ2-7	TRBV4-3
CASSFESGTGVLNTQYF	TRBJ2-3	TRBV5-1
CASSPGVGGYEQYF	TRBJ2-7	TRBV5-1
CASSLRDLNEKLFF	TRBJ1-4	TRBV5-6
CASSGTSSLF	TRBJ2-1	TRBV11-2
CASSLRGLQGDPSYEQYF	TRBJ2-7	TRBV7-6
CASSEGGGLRKNTEAFF	TRBJ1-1	TRBV2
CSAQLAALTYEQYF	TRBJ2-7	TRBV29-1
CASSRTGDQPQHF	TRBJ1-5	TRBV6-6
CASSSRLGEGNTIYF	TRBJ1-3	TRBV5-1
CASSQSQGNYGYTF	TRBJ1-2	TRBV7-6
CASSIFGELSNQPQHF	TRBJ1-5	TRBV19
CASSLYQGGLKDTQYF	TRBJ2-3	TRBV11-2
CASSFRTGGAGELFF	TRBJ2-2	TRBV11-2
CASTPLGGSYNSPLHF	TRBJ1-6	TRBV2
CASIGHTGYYQPQHF	TRBJ1-5	TRBV19